The clone carrying this TCR beta chain showed up just a few times. Antigen: not known. Using its own MiXCR run on the reads, TCRdb lists one record per CDR3 protein. This table holds about 310,000 distinct CDR3 sequences, 20% to 25% found once. This CDR3 comprises 15 residues. V shed 0 bases and J shed 4 bases, with 10 bases lying between them. Germline V gene sequence: CDR1 SGHDN, CDR2 FVKESK. The data derive from a study of T cell repertoires in cytomegalovirus infection. Study background: Indicated by public TCR beta signatures were CMV infection and matching HLA type. General study findings and limits: There were HLA-C-restricted CMV-specific TCR beta clonotypes dominating the ex vivo response. Identification of carriers of CMV plus the relevant HLA was performed using cumulative public TCR beta family frequency.

V usage is TRBV14 and J usage is TRBJ1-3; unclear D gene. The sequence was collected from a human donor in good health (CMV status not recorded). Some clones in this sample may be carry-over from other donors' samples. The sequences come from cultured PBMCs, collected from culture after CMV antigen stimulation. DNA for the CDR3: TGTGCCAGCAGCCAAGAACGGTCCGGAGGAAACACCATATATTTT. It encodes CASSQERSGGNTIYF.